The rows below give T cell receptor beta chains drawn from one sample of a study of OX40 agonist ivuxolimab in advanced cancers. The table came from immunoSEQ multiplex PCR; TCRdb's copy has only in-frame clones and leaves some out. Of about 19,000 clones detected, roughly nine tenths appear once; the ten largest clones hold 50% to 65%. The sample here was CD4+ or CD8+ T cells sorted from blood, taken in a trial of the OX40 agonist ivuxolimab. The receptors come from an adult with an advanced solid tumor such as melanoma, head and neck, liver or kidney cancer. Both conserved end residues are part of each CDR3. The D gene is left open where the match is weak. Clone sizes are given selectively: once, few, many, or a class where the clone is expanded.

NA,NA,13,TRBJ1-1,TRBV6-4,CASSDSGGTEAFF,TGTGCCAGCAGTGACTCGGGAGGCACTGAAGCTTTCTTT
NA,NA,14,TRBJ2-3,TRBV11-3,CASSPGPLADTQYF,TGTGCCAGCAGCCCCGGGCCTTTAGCAGATACGCAGTATTTT
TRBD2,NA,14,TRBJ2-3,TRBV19,CASRGLAGVDTQYF,TGTGCCAGTAGGGGACTAGCGGGAGTTGATACGCAGTATTTT
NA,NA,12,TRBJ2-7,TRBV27,CASSLGGYEQYF,TGTGCCAGCAGTTTAGGGGGATACGAGCAGTACTTC
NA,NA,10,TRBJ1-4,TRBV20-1,CSARGEKLFF,TGCAGTGCTAGGGGTGAAAAACTGTTTTTT
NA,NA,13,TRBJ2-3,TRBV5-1,CASSLATTDTQYF,TGCGCCAGCAGCTTGGCCACTACAGATACGCAGTATTTT
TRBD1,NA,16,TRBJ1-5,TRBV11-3,CASSLRLQGADQPQHF,TGTGCCAGCAGCTTAAGGTTGCAGGGGGCGGATCAGCCCCAGCATTTT
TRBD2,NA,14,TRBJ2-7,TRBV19,CASSALAGPYEQYF,TGTGCCAGTAGCGCCCTAGCGGGACCTTACGAGCAGTACTTC
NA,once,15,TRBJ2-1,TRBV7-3,CASSLTGAPYNEQFF,TGTGCCAGCAGCTTAACAGGAGCACCCTACAATGAGCAGTTCTTC
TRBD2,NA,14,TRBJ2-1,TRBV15,CATSGEVAGDEQFF,TGTGCCACCAGCGGGGAGGTAGCGGGGGATGAGCAGTTCTTC
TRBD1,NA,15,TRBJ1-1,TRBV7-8,CASSPRTGSNTEAFF,TGTGCCAGCAGCCCACGGACAGGCTCGAACACTGAAGCTTTCTTT
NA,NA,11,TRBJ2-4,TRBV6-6,CATRQPDIQYF,TGTGCCACCCGACAGCCTGACATTCAGTACTTC
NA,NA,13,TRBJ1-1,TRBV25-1,CASSEGSNTEAFF,TGTGCCAGCAGTGAAGGCAGTAACACTGAAGCTTTCTTT
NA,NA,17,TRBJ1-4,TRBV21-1,CASSNSRDTPTNEKLFF,TGTGCCAGCAGCAATAGCCGGGACACACCAACTAATGAAAAACTGTTTTTT
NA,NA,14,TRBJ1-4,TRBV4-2,CASSERRLEEKLFF,TGTGCCAGCAGCGAACGACGCTTGGAAGAAAAACTGTTTTTT
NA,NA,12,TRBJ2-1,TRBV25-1,CASRSGHVEQFF,TGTGCCAGCAGATCAGGACATGTTGAGCAGTTCTTC
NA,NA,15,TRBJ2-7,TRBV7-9,CASSLGAGLNYEQYF,TGTGCCAGCAGCTTAGGGGCGGGATTAAACTACGAGCAGTACTTC
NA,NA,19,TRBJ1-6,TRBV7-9,CASSDTSRQGSSYNSPLHF,TGTGCCAGCAGCGATACCTCCCGTCAGGGGAGCTCCTATAATTCACCCCTCCACTTT
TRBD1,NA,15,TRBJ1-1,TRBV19,CASSVRDSMNTEAFF,TGTGCCAGTAGTGTCCGGGACAGCATGAACACTGAAGCTTTCTTT
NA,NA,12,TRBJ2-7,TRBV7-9,CASSLGDYEQYF,TGTGCCAGCAGCTTAGGGGACTACGAGCAGTACTTC
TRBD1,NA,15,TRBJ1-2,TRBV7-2,CASSFADRGLDGYTF,TGTGCCAGCAGCTTTGCCGACAGGGGGCTTGATGGCTACACCTTC
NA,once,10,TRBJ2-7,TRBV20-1,CSAENYEQYF,TGCAGTGCTGAAAATTACGAGCAGTACTTC
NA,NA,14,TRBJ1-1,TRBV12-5,CASGLATENTEAFF,TGTGCTAGTGGTTTGGCCACTGAGAACACTGAAGCTTTCTTT
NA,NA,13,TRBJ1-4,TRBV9,CASSPGNNEKLFF,TGTGCCAGCAGCCCCGGTAATAATGAAAAACTGTTTTTT
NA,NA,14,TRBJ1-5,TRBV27,CASSFEGANQPQHF,TGTGCCAGCAGTTTCGAAGGTGCCAATCAGCCCCAGCATTTT
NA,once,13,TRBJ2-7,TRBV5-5,CASSLGLGYEQYF,TGTGCCAGCAGCTTGGGGTTAGGATACGAGCAGTACTTC
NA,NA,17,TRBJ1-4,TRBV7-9,CASSSRTQGWANEKLFF,TGTGCCAGCAGTTCCCGGACCCAGGGGTGGGCTAATGAAAAACTGTTTTTT
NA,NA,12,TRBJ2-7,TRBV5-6,CASSMTEYEQYF,TGTGCCAGCAGCATGACAGAGTACGAGCAGTACTTC
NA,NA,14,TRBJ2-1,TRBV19,CASSISSHHNEQFF,TGTGCCAGTAGTATCTCTAGCCACCACAATGAGCAGTTCTTC
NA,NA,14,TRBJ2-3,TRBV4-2,CASSQGGPPDTQYF,TGTGCCAGCAGCCAAGGGGGGCCCCCAGATACGCAGTATTTT
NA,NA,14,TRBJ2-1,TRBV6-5,CASSSRDPEGEQFF,TGTGCCAGCAGTTCCCGGGACCCCGAGGGGGAGCAGTTCTTC
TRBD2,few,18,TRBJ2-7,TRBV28,CASSLAGTSGVGRYEQYF,TGTGCCAGCAGTTTAGCCGGGACTAGTGGGGTCGGTCGCTACGAGCAGTACTTC
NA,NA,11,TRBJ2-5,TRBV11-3,CASSLRETQYF,TGTGCCAGCAGCTTGCGAGAGACCCAGTACTTC
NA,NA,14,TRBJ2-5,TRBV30,CAWREWGRQETQYF,TGTGCCTGGAGGGAGTGGGGTCGGCAAGAGACCCAGTACTTC
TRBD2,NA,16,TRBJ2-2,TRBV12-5,CASGLVGGRSTGELFF,TGTGCTAGTGGTTTGGTAGGCGGGAGAAGCACCGGGGAGCTGTTTTTT
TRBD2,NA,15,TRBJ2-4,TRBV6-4,CASSDSSGRAGGVGF,TGTGCCAGCAGTGACTCTAGCGGGAGGGCCGGGGGTGTAGGCTTC
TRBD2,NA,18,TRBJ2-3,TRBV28,CASSLGTGKGTSGDTQYF,TGTGCCAGCAGTTTGGGGACAGGGAAAGGGACTAGCGGGGATACGCAGTATTTT
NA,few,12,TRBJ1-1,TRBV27,CASSSTGTEAFF,TGTGCCAGCAGTAGCACCGGGACCGAAGCTTTCTTT
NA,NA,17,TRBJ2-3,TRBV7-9,CASTYRGAQFNTDTQYF,TGTGCCAGCACCTATAGGGGGGCCCAGTTCAACACAGATACGCAGTATTTT
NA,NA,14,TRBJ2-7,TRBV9,CASSPRWESYEQYF,TGTGCCAGCAGCCCCCGTTGGGAATCCTACGAGCAGTACTTC
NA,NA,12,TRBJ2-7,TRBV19,CACGNGGYEQYF,TGTGCCTGCGGGAATGGGGGCTACGAGCAGTACTTC
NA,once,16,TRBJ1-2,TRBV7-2,CASSRSQGEVFFGYTF,TGTGCCAGCAGCCGGTCACAGGGTGAAGTCTTTTTTGGCTACACCTTC